This T cell receptor (beta chain) was captured by sequencing in a study of CD8 T cells in ankylosing spondylitis. Each CDR3 protein is one row after TCRdb ran MiXCR on the 5' RACE reads. The sample holds some 250,000 distinct CDR3 sequences, under 30% seen once. Looked up from germline, CDR1 is SGHVS and CDR2 is FNYEAQ. This CDR3 spans 17 amino acids. Deletions cut 5 bases from V and 4 bases from J, with 23 bases between. The receptor comes from a male donor with ankylosing spondylitis or in good health (not recorded which). Sequencing was performed on blood, either unsorted or a sorted T cell fraction (not recorded which). V and J are TRBV7-6 and TRBJ2-5, with D possibly being TRBD2 (6 bases). CDR3 sequence (DNA): TGTGCCAGCAGCCTCTCCCCTGCTGGGGGGACTTTAGAGACCCAGTACTTC. Encoded protein: CASSLSPAGGTLETQYF.